What follows are 19 T cell receptor beta chains derived from one specimen sequenced in a study of OX40 agonist ivuxolimab in advanced cancers. Sequencing used immunoSEQ multiplex PCR; TCRdb keeps in-frame clones, though not all of them. The table has roughly 120,000 clones, roughly 92% seen once. The sequences come from CD4+ or CD8+ T cells sorted from blood, collected in a trial of the OX40 agonist ivuxolimab. Receptors were obtained from an adult with an advanced solid tumor such as melanoma, head and neck, liver or kidney cancer.

To note about this clone: The sample holds other DNA sequences that translate to the same CDR3. This chain joins TRBV4-3 and TRBJ2-7; 9 bases are a match to TRBD1. Trimming removed 1 base from V and 0 bases from J; junction bases left unmatched: 7. CDR1 and CDR2 (germline): LGHNA, YSLEER. This CDR3 has 17 residues. The CDR3 is CASSQAPGTGFSYEQYF. Here the CDR3 DNA reads TGCGCCAGCAGCCAAGCGCCCGGGACAGGGTTCTCCTACGAGCAGTACTTC.

This chain uses TRBV19 with TRBJ1-1; possibly TRBD1 for D (5 bases). Germline CDR1 is LNHDA and CDR2 is SQIVND (reference sequence). Trimming took 7 bases from V and 2 from J, leaving 14 bases between them. This CDR3 has 14 residues. CDR3 in amino acids: CASTPLGANTEAFF. CDR3 DNA: TGTGCCAGTACCCCCCTCGGGGCCAACACTGAAGCTTTCTTT.

The CDR3 sequence is CASSSSLPTGGGEQYF. Here the CDR3 DNA reads TGTGCCAGCAGCTCGTCCCTACCGACAGGGGGGGGCGAGCAGTACTTC. The chain couples TRBV7-9 to TRBJ2-7, with 9 bases aligning to TRBD1. From germline, CDR1 is SEHNR and CDR2 FQNEAQ (reference sequence). J was trimmed by 6 bases and V by 4 bases; bases with no gene match: 13. This CDR3 has 16 residues.

This sequence joins TRBV9 and TRBJ2-2; TRBD1 matches at 9 bases. In germline, CDR1 is SGDLS, CDR2 YYNGEE. The CDR3 runs 16 residues. J gave up 1 base and V 4 bases, and 5 bases lay outside the gene matches. CDR3 sequence: CASSPQGALNTGELFF. CDR3 sequence (DNA): TGTGCCAGCAGCCCACAGGGGGCCCTGAACACCGGGGAGCTGTTTTTT. Filled out from reference TRBV9 and TRBJ2-2, the complete variable domain reads DSGVTQTPKHLITATGQRVTLRCSPRSGDLSVYWYQQSLDQGLQFLIQYYNGEERAKGNILERFSAQQFPDLHSELNLSSLELGDSALYFCASSPQGALNTGELFFGEGSRLTVL.

The CDR3 DNA sequence: TGTGCCAGCAGCTTAGACGGGAGAGTCCAAGAGACCCAGTACTTC. It is translated as CASSLDGRVQETQYF. V is TRBV7-2 and J is TRBJ2-5, with D perhaps TRBD2 (6 bases). Germline CDR1 reads SGHTA; CDR2 reads FQGNSA. V shed 1 base and J shed 1 base, with 10 bases lying between them. This CDR3 region has 15 residues.

The rearrangement links TRBV6-5 to TRBJ2-7, with 9 bases aligning to TRBD2. This CDR3 contains 15 residues. V gave up 0 bases and J gave up 6 bases; unmatched junction bases: 6. In germline, CDR1 is MNHEY, CDR2 SVGAGI. CDR3 bases: TGTGCCAGCAGTTACTCCGGCGGGGGGGGGCTCGAGCAGTACTTC. Translating it yields CASSYSGGGGLEQYF.

The chain employs TRBV28 and TRBJ2-3; D might be TRBD2 (6 bases). The CDR3 is 13 residues long. Germline V gene sequence: CDR1 MDHEN, CDR2 SYDVKM. With 9 bases removed from V and 2 bases from J, the gap between germline ends came to 12 bases. CDR3 DNA: TGTGCCAGTACGGGAGCGGACACAGATACGCAGTATTTT. Its translation: CASTGADTDTQYF.

J is TRBJ2-6 and V is TRBV19; D unresolved. The V end was cut by 6 bases, the J end by 1 base, with 16 bases between. CDR1 LNHDA and CDR2 SQIVND come from the germline V gene (reference sequence). The CDR3 runs to 17 residues. The DNA of the CDR3 is TGTGCCAGTAGCTGGCGGAGACAATCATCTGGGGCCAACGTCCTGACTTTC. The encoded protein is CASSWRRQSSGANVLTF.

V gene TRBV28 combines with J gene TRBJ1-2; 10 bases are shared with TRBD1. Germline assignment: CDR1 MDHEN and CDR2 SYDVKM. The CDR3 spans 16 residues. Trimming took 6 bases from V and 5 from J; bases not matched to a gene: 12. Here the CDR3 reads CASSVPSLDRGYGYTF. The CDR3 DNA follows: TGTGCCAGCAGCGTCCCAAGCCTGGACAGGGGGTATGGCTACACCTTC.

The V gene is TRBV6-5, the J gene TRBJ1-2; D is possibly TRBD1 (6 bases). V was cut by 2 bases and J by 5 bases, with 15 bases left in between. The CDR3 loop spans 15 amino acids. CDR1 is MNHEY and CDR2 is SVGAGI in the germline V gene. The CDR3 sequence: CASSYDRQGKYGYTF. CDR3 nucleotide sequence: TGTGCCAGCAGTTACGACCGCCAGGGGAAATATGGCTACACCTTC.

This clone appeared once. This chain links TRBV14 with TRBJ2-3; 11 nucleotides agree with TRBD2. The CDR3 covers 15 residues. J gave up 12 bases and V 1 base, and 9 bases lay outside the gene matches. CDR1 SGHDN and CDR2 FVKESK come from the germline V gene. The CDR3 bases are TGTGCCAGCAGCCAAGTTTCGCTAGCGGGAGGCCTCCAGTATTTT. Translating it yields CASSQVSLAGGLQYF.

The chain employs TRBV27 and TRBJ1-1; no clear D. V lost 7 bases to trimming and J lost 1 base, with 22 bases between them. The CDR3 totals 17 residues. CDR1 and CDR2 from the germline V gene are MNHEY and SMNVEV (reference sequence). The CDR3 protein is CASNSWTAKMRNTEAFF. CDR3 DNA sequence: TGTGCCAGCAATTCCTGGACGGCGAAGATGCGGAACACTGAAGCTTTCTTT.

This chain uses TRBV29-1 with TRBJ1-1; 7 bases line up with TRBD1. CDR1 and CDR2 from the germline V gene are SQVTM and ANQGSEA. Germline trimming cut 7 bases from V and 5 bases from J; bases unmatched to any gene: 13. This CDR3 is 14 amino acids long. The CDR3 is CSADPQQGRTEAFF. The CDR3, as DNA: TGCAGCGCTGACCCGCAACAGGGGAGGACTGAAGCTTTCTTT.

This rearrangement joins TRBV27 to TRBJ2-5, with TRBD2 as a possible D gene (5 bases). CDR1 and CDR2 from the germline V gene are MNHEY and SMNVEV (reference sequence). V lost 3 bases and J 5 bases, leaving 10 bases between the germline ends. This CDR3 region has 13 residues. The CDR3 spells CASSFGVGETQYF. The DNA for the CDR3 is TGTGCCAGCAGTTTCGGGGTAGGGGAGACCCAGTACTTC.

J is TRBJ1-1 and V is TRBV28; D gene uncertain. The CDR3 is made up of 14 amino acids. Trimming cost V 5 bases and J 3 bases, with 13 bases left between them. CDR1 and CDR2 (germline): MDHEN, SYDVKM. Written as DNA, the CDR3 is TGTGCCAGCAGTCCGCCCCAACATCACACTGAAGCTTTCTTT. It encodes CASSPPQHHTEAFF.

The rearrangement joins TRBV19 to TRBJ2-5; D might be TRBD2 (5 bases). This CDR3 comprises 14 residues. V dropped 3 bases and J dropped 4 bases, with 12 bases sitting between them. In germline, CDR1 is LNHDA, CDR2 SQIVND (reference sequence). The DNA for the CDR3 is TGTGCCAGTAGTATCGGGGTCGGAAGAGAGACCCAGTACTTC. Translation gives CASSIGVGRETQYF.

The chain joins TRBV18 to TRBJ1-5; weak D call: TRBD1 (5 bases). Germline CDR1 and CDR2: KGHSH and LQKENI. Trimming took 3 bases from V and 1 from J, leaving 10 bases between them. There are 15 residues in the CDR3. The DNA for the CDR3 is TGTGCCAGCTCACCGCCGGGGGGGAGCAATCAGCCCCAGCATTTT. Protein product: CASSPPGGSNQPQHF.

The V and J genes are TRBV7-6 and TRBJ2-2, with 7 bases aligning to TRBD2. Germline V gives CDR1 SGHVS, CDR2 FNYEAQ. This CDR3 has 15 amino acids. V trimming: 4 bases; J trimming: 3 bases; junction bases outside the gene matches: 5. The CDR3 region is CASSYRDYHTGELFF. CDR3 sequence (DNA): TGTGCCAGCAGCTACCGGGACTATCACACCGGGGAGCTGTTTTTT.

This clone has only one observation. The gene calls are TRBV7-3 and TRBJ2-6; D perhaps matches TRBD2 (5 bases). The CDR3 length is 16 residues. Trimming took off 2 bases at V and 4 bases at J, with 12 bases between the two ends. In germline, CDR1 is SGHTA, CDR2 FQGTGA. This chain's CDR3 is CASSLSGSTGANVLTF. As DNA, the CDR3 is TGTGCCAGCAGCTTATCGGGGAGTACGGGGGCCAACGTCCTGACTTTC.